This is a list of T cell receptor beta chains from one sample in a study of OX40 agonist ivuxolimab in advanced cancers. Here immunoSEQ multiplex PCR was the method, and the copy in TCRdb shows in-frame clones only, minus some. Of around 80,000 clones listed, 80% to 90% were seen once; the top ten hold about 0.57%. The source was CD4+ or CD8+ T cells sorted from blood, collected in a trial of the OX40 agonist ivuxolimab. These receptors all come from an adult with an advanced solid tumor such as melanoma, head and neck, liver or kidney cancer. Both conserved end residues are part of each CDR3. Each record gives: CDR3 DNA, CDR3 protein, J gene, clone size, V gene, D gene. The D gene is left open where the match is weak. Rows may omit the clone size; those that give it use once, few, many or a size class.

CDR3nt: TGCGCCAGCAGCTCCGACAGTTCCTACGAGCAGTACTTC; CDR3aa: CASSSDSSYEQYF; j_gene: TRBJ2-7; abundance: NA; v_gene: TRBV5-1; d_gene: NA
CDR3nt: TGTGCCAGCAGTTCAGACAGGGGCGGGAGTCAGCCCCAGCATTTT; CDR3aa: CASSSDRGGSQPQHF; j_gene: TRBJ1-5; abundance: NA; v_gene: TRBV5-5; d_gene: TRBD1
CDR3nt: TGTGCCAGCAGCTTGTTTTCAGGACAGCCCCAGCATTTT; CDR3aa: CASSLFSGQPQHF; j_gene: TRBJ1-5; abundance: NA; v_gene: TRBV5-8; d_gene: NA
CDR3nt: TGTGCCTGGAGTGTGACAGGGCGGTACGAGCAGTACTTC; CDR3aa: CAWSVTGRYEQYF; j_gene: TRBJ2-7; abundance: NA; v_gene: TRBV30; d_gene: TRBD1
CDR3nt: TGCAGCGTTAAAGGAATCCCCCGGGAGGCTTCCTACGAGCAGTACTTC; CDR3aa: CSVKGIPREASYEQYF; j_gene: TRBJ2-7; abundance: NA; v_gene: TRBV29-1; d_gene: TRBD2
CDR3nt: TGTGCCAGCAGCTCCACTAGCTATACGCAGTATTTT; CDR3aa: CASSSTSYTQYF; j_gene: TRBJ2-3; abundance: NA; v_gene: TRBV5-4; d_gene: NA
CDR3nt: TGTGCCTCCCGAACCGGGGGATCTGGGGCCAACGTCCTGACTTTC; CDR3aa: CASRTGGSGANVLTF; j_gene: TRBJ2-6; abundance: once; v_gene: TRBV19; d_gene: NA
CDR3nt: TGTGCCAGCAGCTTACAGGGTTACACTGAAGCTTTCTTT; CDR3aa: CASSLQGYTEAFF; j_gene: TRBJ1-1; abundance: NA; v_gene: TRBV7-2; d_gene: NA
CDR3nt: TGTGCCTGGTCCCCGGGACAGGGATTATCTGGAAACACCATATATTTT; CDR3aa: CAWSPGQGLSGNTIYF; j_gene: TRBJ1-3; abundance: NA; v_gene: TRBV30; d_gene: TRBD1
CDR3nt: TGTGCCAGCAGCTTCTTTACGGGACTACGGTCCTACGAGCAGTACTTC; CDR3aa: CASSFFTGLRSYEQYF; j_gene: TRBJ2-7; abundance: NA; v_gene: TRBV11-2; d_gene: TRBD2
CDR3nt: TGTGCCAGCTCACCAGGGGACGCTGGAAACACCATATATTTT; CDR3aa: CASSPGDAGNTIYF; j_gene: TRBJ1-3; abundance: NA; v_gene: TRBV18; d_gene: NA
CDR3nt: TGCGCCAGCAGCTACCGGGACAGGAACTCCTACGAGCAGTACTTC; CDR3aa: CASSYRDRNSYEQYF; j_gene: TRBJ2-7; abundance: once; v_gene: TRBV5-1; d_gene: TRBD1
CDR3nt: TGTGCCAGCAGTGAACGACTAGCGGGGTCCACAGATACGCAGTATTTT; CDR3aa: CASSERLAGSTDTQYF; j_gene: TRBJ2-3; abundance: NA; v_gene: TRBV6-1; d_gene: TRBD2
CDR3nt: TGTGCCAGCAGCTTAGGGACTAGCTCTAATGAGCAGTTCTTC; CDR3aa: CASSLGTSSNEQFF; j_gene: TRBJ2-1; abundance: NA; v_gene: TRBV7-7; d_gene: TRBD2
CDR3nt: TGTGCCTGGAGTGTACCCTCCTCGGACAGGGGGTTTAACATGAACACTGAAGCTTTCTTT; CDR3aa: CAWSVPSSDRGFNMNTEAFF; j_gene: TRBJ1-1; abundance: NA; v_gene: TRBV30; d_gene: TRBD1
CDR3nt: TGTGCCAGCAGCCTGACAGGAGCGTATGGCTACACCTTC; CDR3aa: CASSLTGAYGYTF; j_gene: TRBJ1-2; abundance: few; v_gene: TRBV5-4; d_gene: NA
CDR3nt: TGTGCCAGCAGCCCCGTGGGGGGGGACACTGAAGCTTTCTTT; CDR3aa: CASSPVGGDTEAFF; j_gene: TRBJ1-1; abundance: few; v_gene: TRBV14; d_gene: NA
CDR3nt: TGTGCCAGCTCACTGATAGAGAACACTGAAGCTTTCTTT; CDR3aa: CASSLIENTEAFF; j_gene: TRBJ1-1; abundance: few; v_gene: TRBV18; d_gene: NA
CDR3nt: TGTGCCAGCAGCTCTGATGGGGAGACCCAGTACTTC; CDR3aa: CASSSDGETQYF; j_gene: TRBJ2-5; abundance: NA; v_gene: TRBV7-7; d_gene: NA
CDR3nt: TGTGCCAGCAGCCCCGGGGGGGCCTCCTACAATGAGCAGTTCTTC; CDR3aa: CASSPGGASYNEQFF; j_gene: TRBJ2-1; abundance: NA; v_gene: TRBV5-4; d_gene: TRBD2
CDR3nt: TGTGCCAGCAGGAGGGGAGGCTCCTACAATGAGCAGTTCTTC; CDR3aa: CASRRGGSYNEQFF; j_gene: TRBJ2-1; abundance: NA; v_gene: TRBV27; d_gene: NA
CDR3nt: TGTGCCAGCACTAGCGGGAGGGTAAATGAGCAGTTCTTC; CDR3aa: CASTSGRVNEQFF; j_gene: TRBJ2-1; abundance: NA; v_gene: TRBV2; d_gene: TRBD2
CDR3nt: TGTGCCTGGAGTGTAATGGGAACCGGGGAGCTGTTTTTT; CDR3aa: CAWSVMGTGELFF; j_gene: TRBJ2-2; abundance: NA; v_gene: TRBV30; d_gene: NA
CDR3nt: TGTGCCAGCAGTGAAGTGGGGGGGTCCTCGGTTTGGGCCGGGGAGCTGTTTTTT; CDR3aa: CASSEVGGSSVWAGELFF; j_gene: TRBJ2-2; abundance: NA; v_gene: TRBV2; d_gene: TRBD2
CDR3nt: TGTGCCAGCAGCTTGAGGCTGGGCGAGAACACTGAAGCTTTCTTT; CDR3aa: CASSLRLGENTEAFF; j_gene: TRBJ1-1; abundance: NA; v_gene: TRBV5-4; d_gene: NA
CDR3nt: TGTGCCATCAGTTCTGGGGACGAGCAGTACTTC; CDR3aa: CAISSGDEQYF; j_gene: TRBJ2-7; abundance: NA; v_gene: TRBV10-3; d_gene: NA
CDR3nt: TGTGCCAGCAGCTTGGGAACTTACGAGCAGTACTTC; CDR3aa: CASSLGTYEQYF; j_gene: TRBJ2-7; abundance: NA; v_gene: TRBV7-2; d_gene: NA
CDR3nt: TGTGCCTGGAGTATCGGGGACTCACCCCTCCACTTT; CDR3aa: CAWSIGDSPLHF; j_gene: TRBJ1-6; abundance: NA; v_gene: TRBV30; d_gene: NA
CDR3nt: TGTGCCAGCAGCTTAGAGGGGCAGAATCAGCCCCAGCATTTT; CDR3aa: CASSLEGQNQPQHF; j_gene: TRBJ1-5; abundance: NA; v_gene: TRBV9; d_gene: NA
CDR3nt: TGTGCCAGCAGCCCCGGGACGGCCCATCGGGAGCAGTACTTC; CDR3aa: CASSPGTAHREQYF; j_gene: TRBJ2-7; abundance: NA; v_gene: TRBV28; d_gene: NA
CDR3nt: TGTGCCAGCAGCTTAGGTTTCGGTAGTACCTACGAGCAGTACTTC; CDR3aa: CASSLGFGSTYEQYF; j_gene: TRBJ2-7; abundance: NA; v_gene: TRBV7-2; d_gene: NA
CDR3nt: TGTGCCTGGAGGTCTCTGAACACCGGGGAGCTGTTTTTT; CDR3aa: CAWRSLNTGELFF; j_gene: TRBJ2-2; abundance: NA; v_gene: TRBV30; d_gene: NA
CDR3nt: TGTGCCAGTAGTATGGGGGGAGAAGATACGCAGTATTTT; CDR3aa: CASSMGGEDTQYF; j_gene: TRBJ2-3; abundance: NA; v_gene: TRBV19; d_gene: NA
CDR3nt: TGTGCCAGCAGCCTCCGACAGTCTGCGACCTACGAGCAGTACTTC; CDR3aa: CASSLRQSATYEQYF; j_gene: TRBJ2-7; abundance: NA; v_gene: TRBV7-2; d_gene: NA
CDR3nt: TGTGCCAGCAGTGAAGGGGGAGGGGTACTTGGCTACACCTTC; CDR3aa: CASSEGGGVLGYTF; j_gene: TRBJ1-2; abundance: NA; v_gene: TRBV6-1; d_gene: NA
CDR3nt: TGTGCCAGCAGTGACAGGGGTTTCACTGAAGCTTTCTTT; CDR3aa: CASSDRGFTEAFF; j_gene: TRBJ1-1; abundance: NA; v_gene: TRBV2; d_gene: NA
CDR3nt: TGTGCCAGCAGCTGGGCCTTAGGGGGCAATCAGCCCCAGCATTTT; CDR3aa: CASSWALGGNQPQHF; j_gene: TRBJ1-5; abundance: NA; v_gene: TRBV5-8; d_gene: NA
CDR3nt: TGCGCCAGCAGCTTGGACCCGGACAGGGGGAAGCAGTACTTC; CDR3aa: CASSLDPDRGKQYF; j_gene: TRBJ2-5; abundance: NA; v_gene: TRBV5-1; d_gene: TRBD1
CDR3nt: TGTGCCAGCTCACCAGAAGACGTCAAGGGCTATGGCTACACCTTC; CDR3aa: CASSPEDVKGYGYTF; j_gene: TRBJ1-2; abundance: once; v_gene: TRBV18; d_gene: NA
CDR3nt: TGTGCCAGTAGTTCTTATGCCGGGACAGGTAATTCACCCCTCCACTTT; CDR3aa: CASSSYAGTGNSPLHF; j_gene: TRBJ1-6; abundance: once; v_gene: TRBV19; d_gene: TRBD1
CDR3nt: TGTGCCAGCCTTGACAGGGGTGACACTGAAGCTTTCTTT; CDR3aa: CASLDRGDTEAFF; j_gene: TRBJ1-1; abundance: NA; v_gene: TRBV6-1; d_gene: TRBD1
CDR3nt: TGTGCCACCAGCAGAATGGGGGGGGACGAGCAGTACTTC; CDR3aa: CATSRMGGDEQYF; j_gene: TRBJ2-7; abundance: once; v_gene: TRBV15; d_gene: TRBD2
CDR3nt: TGTGCCAGCACGAGGGGTGGGTCGCGGTTTGACAATGAGCAGTTCTTC; CDR3aa: CASTRGGSRFDNEQFF; j_gene: TRBJ2-1; abundance: NA; v_gene: TRBV7-2; d_gene: NA
CDR3nt: TGTGCCTGGACGACTAGCGGGGCGTCCTACGAGCAGTACTTC; CDR3aa: CAWTTSGASYEQYF; j_gene: TRBJ2-7; abundance: NA; v_gene: TRBV30; d_gene: TRBD2
CDR3nt: TGTGCCAGTAGTATTCAGAATAGCAATCAGCCCCAGCATTTT; CDR3aa: CASSIQNSNQPQHF; j_gene: TRBJ1-5; abundance: NA; v_gene: TRBV19; d_gene: NA
CDR3nt: TGTGCCAGCAGCCGCTCCGGGACAGGGATTGGCTACACCTTC; CDR3aa: CASSRSGTGIGYTF; j_gene: TRBJ1-2; abundance: NA; v_gene: TRBV14; d_gene: TRBD1
CDR3nt: TGCGCCAGCAGCTTGGCGGGGACTAGCGGATCCTACGAGCAGTACTTC; CDR3aa: CASSLAGTSGSYEQYF; j_gene: TRBJ2-7; abundance: NA; v_gene: TRBV5-1; d_gene: TRBD2
CDR3nt: TGTGCCAGTAGTATAATAGGACAGGGCAAAAACATTCAGTACTTC; CDR3aa: CASSIIGQGKNIQYF; j_gene: TRBJ2-4; abundance: once; v_gene: TRBV19; d_gene: TRBD1
CDR3nt: TGTGCCAGCAGTTTCCGGGACATCTACGAGCAGTACTTC; CDR3aa: CASSFRDIYEQYF; j_gene: TRBJ2-7; abundance: NA; v_gene: TRBV6-6; d_gene: NA
CDR3nt: TGTGCCAGCAGCTTTCAGGGGGCTAATACCGGGGAGCTGTTTTTT; CDR3aa: CASSFQGANTGELFF; j_gene: TRBJ2-2; abundance: NA; v_gene: TRBV9; d_gene: TRBD1
CDR3nt: TGTGCCAGCTCACCAAGGGGCATGAACACTGAAGCTTTCTTT; CDR3aa: CASSPRGMNTEAFF; j_gene: TRBJ1-1; abundance: NA; v_gene: TRBV18; d_gene: NA
CDR3nt: TGTGCCAGCAGCAGCGGGACTGGATCCTACGAGCAGTACTTC; CDR3aa: CASSSGTGSYEQYF; j_gene: TRBJ2-7; abundance: NA; v_gene: TRBV7-6; d_gene: TRBD2
CDR3nt: TGTGCCAGCAGCTCCACCTCCCCCAACGAGCAGTACTTC; CDR3aa: CASSSTSPNEQYF; j_gene: TRBJ2-7; abundance: NA; v_gene: TRBV5-4; d_gene: NA
CDR3nt: TGTGCCAGCAGGTCGTTTCTCCTCTCTGGAAACACCATATATTTT; CDR3aa: CASRSFLLSGNTIYF; j_gene: TRBJ1-3; abundance: NA; v_gene: TRBV6-1; d_gene: NA
CDR3nt: TGTGCCTGGAGTGTACCCCCGACCTATACGCAGTATTTT; CDR3aa: CAWSVPPTYTQYF; j_gene: TRBJ2-3; abundance: NA; v_gene: TRBV30; d_gene: NA
CDR3nt: TGTGCCAGCAGTGAATACGGAGGTCTCGACGAGCAGTACTTC; CDR3aa: CASSEYGGLDEQYF; j_gene: TRBJ2-7; abundance: once; v_gene: TRBV25-1; d_gene: NA
CDR3nt: TGTGCCAGCAGCCCACAGGGGAGGACAGATACGCAGTATTTT; CDR3aa: CASSPQGRTDTQYF; j_gene: TRBJ2-3; abundance: once; v_gene: TRBV9; d_gene: NA
CDR3nt: TGTGCCAGCAGCTTGGTGGACAGGGGAGATGGCTACACCTTC; CDR3aa: CASSLVDRGDGYTF; j_gene: TRBJ1-2; abundance: NA; v_gene: TRBV7-8; d_gene: TRBD1
CDR3nt: TGTGCCAGCAATTTAGCGGGAGAAACCGGGGAGCTGTTTTTT; CDR3aa: CASNLAGETGELFF; j_gene: TRBJ2-2; abundance: NA; v_gene: TRBV2; d_gene: TRBD2